The 22 T cell receptor beta chains below were found in one sample sequenced in a study of blood T cell repertoires in COVID-19. Clones were sequenced by immunoSEQ multiplex PCR, and TCRdb holds only the in-frame ones, with some missing. This table holds about 33,000 clones, roughly 88% found once. Source material: peripheral blood. Receptor source: a human donor in a cohort sampled during active COVID-19.

The chain combines TRBV9 with TRBJ2-1; 10 nucleotides match TRBD2. J was trimmed by 8 bases and V by 4 bases; bases with no gene match: 12. Germline CDR1 and CDR2: SGDLS and YYNGEE. The CDR3 is made up of 16 amino acids. The CDR3, as DNA: TGTGCCAGCAGCCCGTTTAGCGGGGGGTCTTACTATGAGCAGTTCTTC. It specifies CASSPFSGGSYYEQFF.

This clone was observed once. This sequence joins TRBV7-2 and TRBJ2-1; TRBD2 agrees at 8 bases. The CDR3 totals 18 residues. V dropped 0 bases and J dropped 2; count of bases not matched to a gene: 9. Germline CDR1 is SGHTA and CDR2 is FQGNSA. This CDR3 reads CASSLALSGSGAYNEQFF. The CDR3 region has the DNA TGTGCCAGCAGCTTAGCGCTGAGCGGGAGTGGGGCCTACAATGAGCAGTTCTTC.

The V gene is TRBV3-1 (or the pseudogene TRBV3-2), the J gene TRBJ2-7, with D hard to call. The CDR3 sequence is 11 residues long. Trimming stripped 1 base from V and 7 bases from J, with 5 bases between. Germline V gives CDR1 LGHDT, CDR2 YNNKEL (reference sequence). CDR3 nucleotides: TGTGCCAGCAGCCAAGCCCGGGAGCAGTACTTC. Translating it yields CASSQAREQYF.

This sequence joins TRBV5-1 and TRBJ2-7, with D possibly being TRBD2 (7 bases). Between the trimmed V and J ends, which lost 2 bases and 7 bases, there was a span of 10 bases. From germline, CDR1 is SGHRS and CDR2 YFSETQ. The CDR3 covers 12 residues. For the CDR3, the DNA is TGCGCCAGCAGCTTACAGGGAGGGGAGCAGTACTTC. Translating gives CASSLQGGEQYF.

This clone has only a few counts. This chain uses TRBV12-3 or TRBV12-4 with TRBJ1-1; D gene uncertain. The CDR3 spans 12 residues. V lost 3 bases and J lost 6, with 8 bases in between. CDR3 nucleotides: TGTGCCAGCAGTTTCTACCCCTCTGAAGCTTTCTTT. Protein: CASSFYPSEAFF.

This clone was counted a few times. The CDR3 DNA reads as TGCAGCGGCGGGGCGGGGGAACGGGACGAGCAGTACTTC. It encodes CSGGAGERDEQYF. The chain couples TRBV29-1 to TRBJ2-7; 7 nucleotides align to TRBD2. The J segment lost 5 bases and the V segment lost 7 bases, leaving 11 bases of the junction unmatched. CDR1 SQVTM and CDR2 ANQGSEA come from the germline V gene. The CDR3 sequence is 13 residues long.

The rearrangement uses TRBV5-1 and TRBJ2-3; 9 nucleotides align to TRBD1. Germline V gene sequence: CDR1 SGHRS, CDR2 YFSETQ. J gave up 3 bases and V 0 bases, and 11 bases lay outside the gene matches. The CDR3 is 18 amino acids. The DNA for the CDR3 is TGCGCCAGCAGCTTGGCCGGCGGGACAGGGTTGGGGACAGATACGCAGTATTTT. Its protein product is CASSLAGGTGLGTDTQYF.

The chain employs TRBV20-1 and TRBJ2-1, with D tentatively TRBD1 (6 bases). Germline V gene data show CDR1 as DFQATT and CDR2 as SNEGSKA (reference sequence). Between the trimmed V and J ends, which lost 3 bases and 8 bases, there was a span of 17 bases. This CDR3 is 14 amino acids long. The CDR3 here is CSASPADRPDEQFF. CDR3 nucleotide sequence: TGCAGTGCTAGTCCGGCCGACAGGCCCGATGAGCAGTTCTTC.

The rearrangement uses TRBV11-2 and TRBJ2-7; 10 bases align to TRBD2. CDR3 length: 15 amino acids. CDR1 and CDR2 from the germline V gene are SGHAT and FQNNGV. After removal of 4 bases from V and 3 bases from J, the junction contained 6 bases not matched to a gene. The CDR3 here is CASSSRGLADYEQYF. As DNA, the CDR3 is TGTGCCAGCAGCTCCCGAGGACTAGCGGACTACGAGCAGTACTTC.

V usage is TRBV5-4 and J usage is TRBJ1-1; tentatively, D is TRBD1 (6 bases). The CDR3 is 14 residues long. Trimming shortened V by 4 bases and J by 4 bases, and 14 bases separated the two germline ends. Germline loops: CDR1 SGHNT, CDR2 YYREEE (reference sequence). Here the CDR3 DNA reads TGTGCCAGCAGCGTCAGGGGAAGGGGCACTGAAGCTTTCTTT. It codes for CASSVRGRGTEAFF.

CDR3 nucleotide sequence: TGTGCCAGCAGTCCCGGACTTAAAGATACGCAGTATTTT. Residues: CASSPGLKDTQYF. V usage is TRBV28 and J usage is TRBJ2-3; perhaps TRBD2 as D (5 bases). V lost 5 bases and J 5 bases, leaving 11 bases between the germline ends. The CDR3 runs to 13 residues. Germline CDR1 and CDR2: MDHEN and SYDVKM.

J is TRBJ1-1 and V is TRBV18; possibly TRBD1 for D (6 bases). The germline V gene encodes CDR1 KGHSH and CDR2 LQKENI. Trimming removed 3 bases from V and 3 bases from J, with 17 bases in between. The CDR3 contains 16 residues. CDR3 in DNA: TGTGCCAGCTCACCCATCCCGACAGGACCAGACACTGAAGCTTTCTTT. Its translation is CASSPIPTGPDTEAFF.

The chain employs TRBV6-5 and TRBJ2-7, with TRBD1 matching 10 bases. Losses at the gene ends were 3 bases for V and 4 bases for J; bases not matched to a gene: 3. The CDR3 is made up of 14 amino acids. Per germline, CDR1 MNHEY and CDR2 SVGAGI. The CDR3 coding sequence is TGTGCCAGCAGTTATCGGACAGGGGGGTACGAGCAGTACTTC. It is translated as CASSYRTGGYEQYF.

The chain couples TRBV2 to TRBJ2-2, with TRBD1 matching 7 bases. This CDR3 region has 17 residues. After removal of 6 bases from V and 2 bases from J, the junction contained 12 bases not matched to a gene. Germline assignment: CDR1 SNHLY and CDR2 FYNNEI. CDR3 protein: CASRQTGSGGNTGELFF. For the CDR3, the DNA is TGTGCCAGCAGACAGACAGGGAGTGGTGGTAACACCGGGGAGCTGTTTTTT.

The chain carries TRBV7-6 and TRBJ2-1; TRBD2 aligns across 8 bases. The germline gives CDR1 SGHVS, CDR2 FNYEAQ. Trimming removed 5 bases from V and 1 base from J; junction bases left unmatched: 10. The CDR3 has 17 residues. Here the CDR3 reads CASSPLSGGLSYNEQFF. The CDR3 DNA sequence: TGTGCCAGCAGCCCCCTAAGCGGGGGTTTGTCCTACAATGAGCAGTTCTTC.

The rearrangement joins TRBV5-1 to TRBJ1-5; no reliable D call. From germline, CDR1 is SGHRS and CDR2 YFSETQ. V was cut by 1 base and J by 0 bases, with 17 bases left in between. This CDR3 has 18 amino acids. CDR3 sequence: CASSLKPSGGDSNQPQHF. For the CDR3, the DNA is TGCGCCAGCAGCTTGAAACCCTCAGGAGGTGATAGCAATCAGCCCCAGCATTTT.

The J gene is TRBJ2-2, the V gene TRBV18, with 14 bases aligning to TRBD2. The CDR3 is made up of 18 amino acids. Trimming at V came to 3 bases and at J to 2 bases, leaving 5 bases not matched to a gene. Germline loops: CDR1 KGHSH, CDR2 LQKENI. The CDR3 protein is CASSPGLAGGSNTGELFF. CDR3 nucleotides: TGTGCCAGCTCACCCGGACTAGCGGGGGGCTCCAACACCGGGGAGCTGTTTTTT.

This chain links TRBV7-2 with TRBJ2-7, with 7 bases lining up with TRBD2. Trimming at V came to 1 base and at J to 6 bases, leaving 9 bases not matched to a gene. This CDR3 comprises 15 residues. Germline CDR1 is SGHTA and CDR2 is FQGNSA. As DNA, the CDR3 is TGTGCCAGCAGCTTAGTGGGCGGGGGACTAACCGAGCAGTACTTC. Protein sequence: CASSLVGGGLTEQYF.

The chain combines TRBV28 with TRBJ1-4, with D unresolved. V was shortened by 2 bases and J by 7 bases, with 5 bases between the two germline ends. Germline CDR1 is MDHEN and CDR2 is SYDVKM. The CDR3 length is 12 residues. The CDR3 spells CASSLRGEKLFF. The CDR3, as DNA: TGTGCCAGCAGTTTACGAGGTGAAAAACTGTTTTTT. The full variable domain, with the rest looked up from reference TRBV28 and TRBJ1-4, is DVKVTQSSRYLVKRTGEKVFLECVQDMDHENMFWYRQDPGLGLRLIYFSYDVKMKEKGDIPEGYSVSREKKERFSLILESASTNQTSMYLCASSLRGEKLFFGSGTQLSVL.

Only a few counts were recorded for this clone. V gene TRBV7-9 combines with J gene TRBJ2-1; 8 bases align to TRBD1. The CDR3 contains 15 residues. The J segment lost 2 bases and the V segment lost 3 bases, leaving 3 bases of the junction unmatched. Germline V gene sequence: CDR1 SEHNR, CDR2 FQNEAQ (reference sequence). CDR3 residues: CASSFGQGAYNEQFF. CDR3 in DNA: TGTGCCAGCAGCTTCGGACAGGGCGCCTACAATGAGCAGTTCTTC.

This chain connects TRBV6-5 to TRBJ1-4, with D possibly matching TRBD1 (6 bases). This CDR3 has 15 amino acids. Germline V lookup: CDR1 MNHEY, CDR2 SVGAGI. V lost 0 bases, J lost 4 bases, and 9 bases lay in between. In nucleotides, the CDR3 is TGTGCCAGCAGTTACTCGAAACAGGGTAATGAAAAACTGTTTTTT. It yields the protein CASSYSKQGNEKLFF.

The chain recombines TRBV7-6 with TRBJ2-7; no firm D call. Germline V gene sequence: CDR1 SGHVS, CDR2 FNYEAQ. The CDR3 runs 15 residues. Trimming cost V 5 bases and J 0 bases, with 14 bases left between them. The CDR3 DNA is TGTGCCAGCAGCCCCTTCGCAGGAAGCTCCTACGAGCAGTACTTC. This encodes CASSPFAGSSYEQYF. Using reference TRBV7-6 and TRBJ2-7 for the parts outside the CDR3, the full variable domain is GAGVSQSPRYKVTKRGQDVALRCDPISGHVSLYWYRQALGQGPEFLTYFNYEAQQDKSGLPNDRFSAERPEGSISTLTIQRTEQRDSAMYRCASSPFAGSSYEQYFGPGTRLTVT.